This TCR beta chain was captured in a study of circulating and synovial CD4+ cells in juvenile arthritis. Regarding the study as a whole: The pathogenic-like versus bulk T cell difference escaped Vbeta family analysis. T cell genome counts differed by at least an order of magnitude between CPL and CD4 samples. Circulating pathogenic-like lymphocytes shared a substantially higher fraction of CDR3 sequences with synovium than bulk blood.

Trimming cost V 4 bases and J 5 bases; bases outside gene matches: 6. There are 14 residues in the CDR3. From germline, CDR1 is MNHEY and CDR2 SMNVEV (reference sequence). Concerning this clone itself: Its antigen is currently unknown.

Measured with immunoSEQ multiplex PCR; TCRdb has only the in-frame clones, and not every one. The sample has roughly 32,000 clones; about 95% are singletons. Samples derive from patients with active juvenile idiopathic arthritis. The chain employs TRBV27 and TRBJ2-3; 7 positions match TRBD1. The receptor was isolated from a human donor with juvenile idiopathic arthritis. Sequencing was performed on CD4+ T cells from blood. The DNA of the CDR3 is TGTGCCAGCAGTTCCCGGGACAGTGGAGATACGCAGTATTTT. This sequence encodes CASSSRDSGDTQYF.